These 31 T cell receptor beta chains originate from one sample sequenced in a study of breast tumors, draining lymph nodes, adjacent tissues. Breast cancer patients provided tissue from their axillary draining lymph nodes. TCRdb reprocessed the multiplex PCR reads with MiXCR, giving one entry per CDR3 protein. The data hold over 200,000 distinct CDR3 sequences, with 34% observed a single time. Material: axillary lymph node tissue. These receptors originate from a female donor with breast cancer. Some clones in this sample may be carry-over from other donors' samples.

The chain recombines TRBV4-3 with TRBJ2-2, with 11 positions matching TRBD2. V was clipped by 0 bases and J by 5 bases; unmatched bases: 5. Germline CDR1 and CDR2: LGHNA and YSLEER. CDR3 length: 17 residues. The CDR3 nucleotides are TGCGCCAGCAGCCAAGATTGGGCTAGCGGGGGGACCGGGGAGCTGTTTTTT. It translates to CASSQDWASGGTGELFF.

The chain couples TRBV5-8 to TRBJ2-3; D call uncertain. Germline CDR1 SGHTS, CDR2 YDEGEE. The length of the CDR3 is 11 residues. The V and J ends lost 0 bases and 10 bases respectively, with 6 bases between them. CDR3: CASSLGTPQYF. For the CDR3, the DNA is TGTGCCAGCAGCTTGGGCACGCCGCAGTATTTT. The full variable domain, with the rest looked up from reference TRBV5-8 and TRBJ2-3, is EAGVTQSPTHLIKTRGQQATLRCSPISGHTSVYWYQQALGLGLQFLLWYDEGEERNRGNFPPRFSGRQFPNYSSELNVNALELEDSALYLCASSLGTPQYFGPGTRLTVL.

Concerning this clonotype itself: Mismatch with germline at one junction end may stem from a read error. Here the CDR3 reads CASSQDRGGAETQYF. CDR3 sequence (DNA): TGCGCCAGCAGCCAAGATCGTGGGGGGGCAGAGACCCAGTACTTC. The V and J genes are TRBV7-3 and TRBJ2-5, with a tentative D call TRBD2 (7 bases). The CDR3 covers 15 residues. Germline V gene sequence: CDR1 SGHTA, CDR2 FQGTGA. The whole variable domain, remainder taken from reference TRBV7-3 and TRBJ2-5, is GAGVSQTPSNKVTEKGKYVELRCDPISGHTALYWYRQSLGQGPEFLIYFQGTGAADDSGLPNDRFFAVRPEGSVSTLKIQRTERGDSAVYLCASSQDRGGAETQYFGPGTRLLVL.

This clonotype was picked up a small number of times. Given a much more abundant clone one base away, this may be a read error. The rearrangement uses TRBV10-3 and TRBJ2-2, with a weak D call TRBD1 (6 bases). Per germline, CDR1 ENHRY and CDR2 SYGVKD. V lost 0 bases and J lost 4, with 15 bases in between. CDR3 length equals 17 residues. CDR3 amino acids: CAISESLMGASTGELFF. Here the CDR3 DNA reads TGTGCCATCAGTGAGTCCCTTATGGGGGCGAGCACCGGGGAGCTGTTTTTT.

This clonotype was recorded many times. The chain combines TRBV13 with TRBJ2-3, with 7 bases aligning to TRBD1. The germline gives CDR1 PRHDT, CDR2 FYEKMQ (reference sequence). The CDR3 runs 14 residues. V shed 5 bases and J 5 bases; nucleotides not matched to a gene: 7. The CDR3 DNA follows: TGTGCCAGCAGCCCCCCGACAGGGTTAGATACGCAGTATTTT. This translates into CASSPPTGLDTQYF.

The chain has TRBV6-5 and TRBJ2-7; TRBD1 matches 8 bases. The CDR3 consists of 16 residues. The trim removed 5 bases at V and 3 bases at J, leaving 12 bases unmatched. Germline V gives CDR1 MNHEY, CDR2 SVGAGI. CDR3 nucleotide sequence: TGTGCCAGCAGTCACGGGCAGGGGGCTTCGTACTACGAGCAGTACTTC. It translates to CASSHGQGASYYEQYF.

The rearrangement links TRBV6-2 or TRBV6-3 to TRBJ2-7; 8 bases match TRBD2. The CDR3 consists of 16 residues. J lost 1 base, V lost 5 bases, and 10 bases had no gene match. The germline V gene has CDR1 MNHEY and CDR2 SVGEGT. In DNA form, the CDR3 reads TGTGCCAGCAGTGACCCGGGACTAGACGCGTCCTACGAGCAGTACTTC. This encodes CASSDPGLDASYEQYF.

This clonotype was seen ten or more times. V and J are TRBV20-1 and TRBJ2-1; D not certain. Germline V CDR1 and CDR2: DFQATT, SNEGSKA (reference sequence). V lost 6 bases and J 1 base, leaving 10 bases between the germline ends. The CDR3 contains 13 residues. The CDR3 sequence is CSAILRSYNEQFF. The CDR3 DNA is TGCAGTGCCATACTACGTTCCTACAATGAGCAGTTCTTC.

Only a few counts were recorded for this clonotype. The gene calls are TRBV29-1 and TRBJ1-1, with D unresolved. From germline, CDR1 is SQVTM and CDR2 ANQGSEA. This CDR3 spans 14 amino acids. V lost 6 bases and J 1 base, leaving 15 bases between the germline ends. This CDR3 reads CSVTLRRGNTEAFF. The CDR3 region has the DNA TGCAGCGTCACTCTCCGGCGAGGGAACACTGAAGCTTTCTTT.

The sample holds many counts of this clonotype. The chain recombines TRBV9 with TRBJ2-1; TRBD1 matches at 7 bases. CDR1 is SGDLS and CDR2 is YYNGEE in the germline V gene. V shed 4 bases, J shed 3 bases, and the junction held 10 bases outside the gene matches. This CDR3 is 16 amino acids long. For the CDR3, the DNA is TGTGCCAGCAGCTCACAGGGGACCGTTCTCTACAATGAGCAGTTCTTC. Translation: CASSSQGTVLYNEQFF.

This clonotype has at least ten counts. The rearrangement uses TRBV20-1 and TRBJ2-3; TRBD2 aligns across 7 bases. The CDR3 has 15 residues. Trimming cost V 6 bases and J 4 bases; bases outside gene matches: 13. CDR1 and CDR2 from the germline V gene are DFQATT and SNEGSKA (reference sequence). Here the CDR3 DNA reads TGCAGTGCGAGATTTTATCGGGAGGACCCAGATACGCAGTATTTT. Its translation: CSARFYREDPDTQYF.

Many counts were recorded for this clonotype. The CDR3 loop reads CASSLEREYGYTF. CDR3 in DNA: TGCGCCAGCAGCTTGGAAAGAGAATATGGCTACACCTTC. V usage is TRBV5-1 and J usage is TRBJ1-2; no firm D call. Looked up from germline, CDR1 is SGHRS and CDR2 is YFSETQ. CDR3 size: 13 residues. The ends were cut back, 0 bases at V and 5 bases at J, with 8 bases in the middle.

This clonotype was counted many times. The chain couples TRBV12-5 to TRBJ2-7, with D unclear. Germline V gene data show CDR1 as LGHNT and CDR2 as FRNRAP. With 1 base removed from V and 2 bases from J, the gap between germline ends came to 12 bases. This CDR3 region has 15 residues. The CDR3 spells CASGLDVSPAYEQYF. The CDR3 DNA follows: TGTGCTAGTGGTTTGGACGTCTCACCTGCCTACGAGCAGTACTTC.

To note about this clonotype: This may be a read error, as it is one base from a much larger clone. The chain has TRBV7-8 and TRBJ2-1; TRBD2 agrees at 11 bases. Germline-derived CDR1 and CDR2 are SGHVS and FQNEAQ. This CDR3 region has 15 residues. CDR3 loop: CASSRSGGAIHEQLF. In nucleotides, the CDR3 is TGTGCCAGCAGTCGTAGCGGGGGGGCCATTCATGAGCAGCTCTTC.

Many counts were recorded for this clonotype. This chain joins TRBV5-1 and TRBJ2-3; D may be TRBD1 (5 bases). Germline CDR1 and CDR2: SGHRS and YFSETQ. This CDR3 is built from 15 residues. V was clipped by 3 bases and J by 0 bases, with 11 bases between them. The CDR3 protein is CASSSATVSTDTQYF. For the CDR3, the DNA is TGCGCCAGCAGCTCCGCGACAGTTAGCACAGATACGCAGTATTTT.

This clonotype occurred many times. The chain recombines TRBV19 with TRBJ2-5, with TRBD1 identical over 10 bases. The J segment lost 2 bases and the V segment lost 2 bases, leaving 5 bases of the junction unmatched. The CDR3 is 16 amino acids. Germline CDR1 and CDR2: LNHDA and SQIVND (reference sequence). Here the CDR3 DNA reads TGTGCCAGTAGTATAAGGACAGGGGGAAGGCAAGAGACCCAGTACTTC. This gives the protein CASSIRTGGRQETQYF.

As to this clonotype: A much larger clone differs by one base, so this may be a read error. The CDR3 nucleotides are TGTGCCAGCAGCCCCCCCACAGCGAACACCGGGGAGCTGTTTTTT. Translated, it gives CASSPPTANTGELFF. The chain is built from TRBV13 and TRBJ2-2; D is unresolved. CDR1 and CDR2 from the germline V gene are PRHDT and FYEKMQ (reference sequence). V was cut by 5 bases and J by 0 bases, with 10 bases left in between. The CDR3 is made up of 15 amino acids.

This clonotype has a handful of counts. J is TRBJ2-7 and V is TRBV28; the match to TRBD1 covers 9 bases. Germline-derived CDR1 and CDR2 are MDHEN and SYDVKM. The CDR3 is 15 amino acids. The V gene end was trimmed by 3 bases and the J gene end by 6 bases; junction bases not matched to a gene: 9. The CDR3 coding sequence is TGTGCCAGCAGTTTCCGTGGACAGGGGAGAGGCGAGCAGTACTTC. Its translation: CASSFRGQGRGEQYF. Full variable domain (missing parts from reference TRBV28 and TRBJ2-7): DVKVTQSSRYLVKRTGEKVFLECVQDMDHENMFWYRQDPGLGLRLIYFSYDVKMKEKGDIPEGYSVSREKKERFSLILESASTNQTSMYLCASSFRGQGRGEQYFGPGTRLTVT.

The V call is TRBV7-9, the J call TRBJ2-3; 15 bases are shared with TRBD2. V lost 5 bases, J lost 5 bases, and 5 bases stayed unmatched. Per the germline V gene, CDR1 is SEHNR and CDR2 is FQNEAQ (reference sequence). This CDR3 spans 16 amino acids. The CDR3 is CASSAGLAGGGDTQYF. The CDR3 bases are TGTGCCAGCAGCGCGGGACTAGCGGGAGGAGGAGATACGCAGTATTTT.

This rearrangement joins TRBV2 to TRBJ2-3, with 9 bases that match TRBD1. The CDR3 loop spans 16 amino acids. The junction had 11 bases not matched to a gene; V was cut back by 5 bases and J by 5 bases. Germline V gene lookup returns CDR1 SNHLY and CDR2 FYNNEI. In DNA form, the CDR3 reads TGTGCCAGCAGTTCTGCGAACAGGGGGCATTTAGATACGCAGTATTTT. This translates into CASSSANRGHLDTQYF.

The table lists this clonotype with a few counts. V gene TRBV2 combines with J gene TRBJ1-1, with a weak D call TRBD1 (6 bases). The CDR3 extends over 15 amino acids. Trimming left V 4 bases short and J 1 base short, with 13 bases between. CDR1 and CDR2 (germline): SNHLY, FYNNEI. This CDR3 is CASSVGGAQNTEAFF. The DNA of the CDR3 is TGTGCCAGCAGTGTGGGGGGGGCGCAGAACACTGAAGCTTTCTTT.

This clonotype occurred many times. Here the CDR3 reads CSARDRSGGSTDTQYF. DNA of the CDR3: TGCAGTGCTAGAGATCGGAGCGGGGGTAGCACAGATACGCAGTATTTT. The chain is built from TRBV20-1 and TRBJ2-3; 8 bases agree with TRBD2. Germline values: CDR1 DFQATT, CDR2 SNEGSKA (reference sequence). The CDR3 runs to 16 residues. Losses at the gene ends were 0 bases for V and 0 bases for J; bases not matched to a gene: 5.

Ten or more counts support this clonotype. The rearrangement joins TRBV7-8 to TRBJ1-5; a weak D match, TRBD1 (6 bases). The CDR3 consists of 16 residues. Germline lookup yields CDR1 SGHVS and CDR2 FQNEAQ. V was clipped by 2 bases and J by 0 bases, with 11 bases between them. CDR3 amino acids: CASSLRGDNSNQPQHF. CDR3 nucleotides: TGTGCCAGCAGCTTAAGGGGGGATAATAGCAATCAGCCCCAGCATTTT.

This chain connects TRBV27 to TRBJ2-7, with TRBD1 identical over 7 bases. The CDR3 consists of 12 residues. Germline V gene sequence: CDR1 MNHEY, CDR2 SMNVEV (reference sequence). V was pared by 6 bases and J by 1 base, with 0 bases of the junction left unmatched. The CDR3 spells CASRGQSYEQYF. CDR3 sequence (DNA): TGTGCCAGCAGGGGACAGTCCTACGAGCAGTACTTC.

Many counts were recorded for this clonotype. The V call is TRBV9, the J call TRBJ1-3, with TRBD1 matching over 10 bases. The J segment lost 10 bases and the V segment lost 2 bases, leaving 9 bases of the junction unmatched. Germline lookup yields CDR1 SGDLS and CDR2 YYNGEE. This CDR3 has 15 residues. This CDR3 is CASSVTGGPESTIYF. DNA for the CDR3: TGTGCCAGCAGCGTGACAGGGGGCCCAGAAAGTACCATATATTTT. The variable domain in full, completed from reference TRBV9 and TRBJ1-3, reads DSGVTQTPKHLITATGQRVTLRCSPRSGDLSVYWYQQSLDQGLQFLIQYYNGEERAKGNILERFSAQQFPDLHSELNLSSLELGDSALYFCASSVTGGPESTIYFGEGSWLTVV.

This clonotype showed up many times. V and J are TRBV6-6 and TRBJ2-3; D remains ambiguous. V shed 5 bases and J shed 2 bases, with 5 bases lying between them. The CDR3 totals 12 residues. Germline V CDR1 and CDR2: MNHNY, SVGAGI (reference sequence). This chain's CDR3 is CASSRFTDTQYF. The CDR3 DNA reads TGTGCCAGCAGTAGGTTCACAGATACGCAGTATTTT.

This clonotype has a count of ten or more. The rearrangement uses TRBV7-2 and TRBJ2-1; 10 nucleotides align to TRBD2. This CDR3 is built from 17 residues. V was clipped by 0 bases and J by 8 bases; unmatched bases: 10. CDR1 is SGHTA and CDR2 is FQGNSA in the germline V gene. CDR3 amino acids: CASSLAGSSGGFYEQFF. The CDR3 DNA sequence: TGTGCCAGCAGCTTAGCAGGTAGTAGCGGGGGGTTCTATGAGCAGTTCTTC. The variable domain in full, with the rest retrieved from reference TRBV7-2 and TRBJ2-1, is GAGVSQSPSNKVTEKGKDVELRCDPISGHTALYWYRQSLGQGLEFLIYFQGNSAPDKSGLPSDRFSAERTGGSVSTLTIQRTQQEDSAVYLCASSLAGSSGGFYEQFFGPGTRLTVL.

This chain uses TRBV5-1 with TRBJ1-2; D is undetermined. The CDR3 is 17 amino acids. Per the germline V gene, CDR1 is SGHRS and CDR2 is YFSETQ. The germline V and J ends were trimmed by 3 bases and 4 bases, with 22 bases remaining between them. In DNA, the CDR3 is TGCGCCAGCAGCTCGGTTCCGGGTAGCGGGGAGCTCTATGGCTACACCTTC. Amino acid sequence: CASSSVPGSGELYGYTF.

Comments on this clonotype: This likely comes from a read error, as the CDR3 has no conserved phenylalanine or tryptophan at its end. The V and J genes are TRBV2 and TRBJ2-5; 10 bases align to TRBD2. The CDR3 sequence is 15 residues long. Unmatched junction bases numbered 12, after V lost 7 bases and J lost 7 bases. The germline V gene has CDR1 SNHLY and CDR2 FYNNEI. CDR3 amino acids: CASTPASGSSGTQYL. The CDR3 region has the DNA TGTGCCAGCACCCCGGCTAGCGGGAGTTCCGGGACCCAGTACCTC.

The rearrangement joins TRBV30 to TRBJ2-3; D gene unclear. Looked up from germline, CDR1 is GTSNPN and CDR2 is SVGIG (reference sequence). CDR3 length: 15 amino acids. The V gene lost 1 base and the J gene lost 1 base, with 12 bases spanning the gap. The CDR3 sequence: CAWSALVPGTDTQYF. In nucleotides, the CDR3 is TGTGCCTGGAGTGCTTTGGTTCCTGGCACAGATACGCAGTATTTT.

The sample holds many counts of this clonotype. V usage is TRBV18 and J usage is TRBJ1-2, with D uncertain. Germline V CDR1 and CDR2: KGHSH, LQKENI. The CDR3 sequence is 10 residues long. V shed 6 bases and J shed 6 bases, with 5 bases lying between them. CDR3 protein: CASSGNGYTF. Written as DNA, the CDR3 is TGTGCCAGCTCGGGCAATGGCTACACCTTC.